Listed here are 12 T cell receptor beta chains from one sample, sequenced in a study of Ad26.COV2.S vaccination and SARS-CoV-2 variants. The treatment denotes: about 20 received Ad26.COV2.S at low or high dose, single or two shots; roughly five received placebo; per-sample allocation not given. Sampling was performed 63 days after the first vaccine or placebo injection. Measured with immunoSEQ multiplex PCR; TCRdb has only the in-frame clones, and not every one. The repertoire has about 680,000 clones, more than 80% of them found once; the top ten carry 1.5%. Sequencing used peripheral blood, obtained in a trial of Ad26.COV2.S vaccine versus placebo. The receptors originated from a person aged 18 to 65 who received the Ad26.COV2.S COVID-19 vaccine or a placebo.

On this clone: Other DNA sequences from this sample encode an identical CDR3 as well. The rearrangement uses TRBV7-2 and TRBJ2-6; D ambiguous. Per the germline V gene, CDR1 is SGHTA and CDR2 is FQGNSA. V dropped 2 bases and J dropped 0 bases, with 2 bases sitting between them. CDR3 length: 14 amino acids. In DNA, the CDR3 is TGTGCCAGCAGCTTAAACTCTGGGGCCAACGTCCTGACTTTC. It specifies CASSLNSGANVLTF.

The rearrangement uses TRBV6-5 and TRBJ1-4; 9 bases map to TRBD1. Germline loops: CDR1 MNHEY, CDR2 SVGAGI. The CDR3 totals 13 residues. Trimming at V came to 6 bases and at J to 8 bases, leaving 4 bases not matched to a gene. The CDR3 reads CASRLTGGEKLFF. In nucleotides, the CDR3 is TGTGCCAGCAGATTGACAGGGGGGGAAAAACTGTTTTTT.

The chain recombines TRBV19 with TRBJ1-2; D may be TRBD1 (6 bases). Germline-derived CDR1 and CDR2 are LNHDA and SQIVND (reference sequence). This CDR3 spans 16 amino acids. Between the trimmed V and J ends, which lost 3 bases and 6 bases, there was a span of 20 bases. The CDR3 coding sequence is TGTGCCAGTAGTATGGTGGACCCACAGGGCAGGCATGGCTACACCTTC. It translates to CASSMVDPQGRHGYTF.

This chain joins TRBV7-8 and TRBJ1-2; 9 bases agree with TRBD1. Germline trimming cut 0 bases from V and 1 base from J; bases unmatched to any gene: 6. CDR3 length: 17 residues. CDR1 and CDR2 from the germline V gene are SGHVS and FQNEAQ. The CDR3 sequence is CASSLAGQGWLNYGYTF. In DNA, the CDR3 is TGTGCCAGCAGCTTAGCAGGACAGGGGTGGCTTAACTATGGCTACACCTTC.

The V and J genes are TRBV9 and TRBJ2-5, with 7 bases aligning to TRBD2. The germline V gene has CDR1 SGDLS and CDR2 YYNGEE. V shed 0 bases, J shed 0 bases, and the junction held 8 bases outside the gene matches. CDR3 length: 17 amino acids. CDR3 bases: TGTGCCAGCAGCGTAGGAGGGCGAGCGGGATACCAAGAGACCCAGTACTTC. As protein: CASSVGGRAGYQETQYF.

The CDR3 sequence: CASRHPGTSYGYTF. The CDR3 DNA reads TGTGCCAGCAGGCATCCCGGGACAAGCTATGGCTACACCTTC. The chain links TRBV5-8 to TRBJ1-2, with D perhaps matching TRBD1 (6 bases). Germline V gene lookup returns CDR1 SGHTS and CDR2 YDEGEE. This CDR3 spans 14 amino acids. The V end was cut by 5 bases, the J end by 4 bases, with 15 bases between.

The chain links TRBV13 to TRBJ1-3, with a tentative D call TRBD1 (5 bases). The CDR3 loop spans 17 amino acids. CDR1 is PRHDT and CDR2 is FYEKMQ in the germline V gene (reference sequence). V lost 0 bases and J 4 bases, leaving 16 bases between the germline ends. The CDR3 DNA reads TGTGCCAGCAGCTTAGGCGCGGGACCCGGCTCGGGAAACACCATATATTTT. Translation gives CASSLGAGPGSGNTIYF.

The rearrangement joins TRBV18 to TRBJ2-2; TRBD1 might be the D (6 bases). Germline V gene sequence: CDR1 KGHSH, CDR2 LQKENI. Trimming left V 2 bases short and J 9 bases short, with 13 bases between. CDR3 length equals 14 residues. The CDR3 spells CASSPYREIRELFF. The CDR3 DNA follows: TGTGCCAGCTCACCATACAGGGAAATCCGGGAGCTGTTTTTT. Full variable domain (outside the CDR3, taken from reference TRBV18 and TRBJ2-2): NAGVMQNPRHLVRRRGQEARLRCSPMKGHSHVYWYRQLPEEGLKFMVYLQKENIIDESGMPKERFSAEFPKEGPSILRIQQVVRGDSAAYFCASSPYREIRELFFGEGSRLTVL.

This clone was seen only a few times. The chain links TRBV15 to TRBJ1-3; weak D call: TRBD1 (5 bases). The CDR3 runs to 17 residues. Trimming left V 0 bases short and J 0 bases short, with 12 bases between. Germline-derived CDR1 and CDR2 are LNHNV and YYDKDF (reference sequence). The chain's CDR3 is CATSRERLRGSGNTIYF. In DNA, the CDR3 is TGTGCCACCAGCAGAGAGAGGCTGAGGGGCTCTGGAAACACCATATATTTT.

The rearrangement links TRBV5-1 to TRBJ2-7; D tentatively reads TRBD1 or TRBD2 (6 bases each). Germline CDR1 and CDR2: SGHRS and YFSETQ. Trimming left V 0 bases short and J 0 bases short, with 19 bases between. This CDR3 has 18 residues. The CDR3 bases are TGCGCCAGCAGCTTGGGTGGGGGGCTCAACCCCACCTCCTACGAGCAGTACTTC. Translating gives CASSLGGGLNPTSYEQYF. The whole variable domain, filled in from reference TRBV5-1 and TRBJ2-7, reads KAGVTQTPRYLIKTRGQQVTLSCSPISGHRSVSWYQQTPGQGLQFLFEYFSETQRNKGNFPGRFSGRQFSNSRSEMNVSTLELGDSALYLCASSLGGGLNPTSYEQYFGPGTRLTVT.

The V call is TRBV19, the J call TRBJ2-3; D not resolved. V was trimmed by 3 bases and J by 2 bases, leaving 15 bases between them. Germline assignment: CDR1 LNHDA and CDR2 SQIVND (reference sequence). This CDR3 has 16 residues. The CDR3, as DNA: TGTGCCAGTAGTATGACTTTAGAAAGGGCCACAGATACGCAGTATTTT. Its translation is CASSMTLERATDTQYF.

On this clone: Other DNA sequences in the sample encode the same CDR3. The chain joins TRBV27 to TRBJ2-1; D might be TRBD2 (5 bases). V gave up 2 bases and J gave up 0 bases, with 8 bases separating them. CDR1 and CDR2 from the germline V gene are MNHEY and SMNVEV (reference sequence). The CDR3 is 15 amino acids. CDR3 region: CASSLRGFSYNEQFF. The CDR3 DNA sequence: TGTGCCAGCAGTTTAAGAGGGTTCTCCTACAATGAGCAGTTCTTC.